This T cell receptor (beta chain) was obtained from a study of cytomegalovirus exposure and HLA in healthy donors. In the study overall: A preliminary data release comprised approximately 85 million unique TCRs obtained from HLA-typed donors. General study findings and limits: As a later analysis showed, several of the most significant clusters appeared to be linked to common viral pathogens.

On this clone: The antigen is unknown.

The PCR made use of 60 Vbeta and 13 Jbeta primers. Profiled with immunoSEQ multiplex PCR; TCRdb holds only in-frame clones, not every one. This table holds some 200,000 clones, approximately 85% found once. Germline V lookup: CDR1 MNHNS, CDR2 SASEGT. The CDR3 sequence is 15 residues long. The junction had 7 bases not matched to a gene; V was cut back by 8 bases and J by 4 bases. The J gene is TRBJ2-7, the V gene TRBV6-1, with 14 bases matching TRBD2. The sequence derives from a woman aged 45-65 years in good health and CMV-seropositive. The sequenced material came from PBMCs. The CDR3 region is CASFGTSGSIYEQYF. The CDR3 DNA reads as TGTGCCAGCTTTGGGACTAGCGGGAGTATTTACGAGCAGTACTTC.